This T cell receptor beta chain derives from a study of T-cell reconstitution after alpha-beta-depleted transplantation in children. Unique molecular identifiers were used to barcode this TCRbeta library. TCRdb re-called the PCR reads through MiXCR, storing one row per CDR3 protein. The sample records about 640,000 distinct CDR3 sequences, approximately 15% being singletons. This clonotype was observed at least ten times. The CDR3 length is 14 residues. Trimming stripped 0 bases from V and 3 bases from J, with 9 bases between. Germline loops: CDR1 SGHRS, CDR2 YFSETQ. The gene calls are TRBV5-1 and TRBJ1-1, with D perhaps TRBD1 (5 bases). This clonotype was obtained from a human donor who donated a stem cell graft to a child with acute myeloid leukemia. Source: PBMCs from the stem cell graft donor, taken from the stem cell graft. CDR3 coding DNA: TGCGCCAGCAGCTTGGCGACAGAATACACTGAAGCTTTCTTT. As protein: CASSLATEYTEAFF.